Below are 3 T cell receptor beta chains sequenced from a single sample in a study of response to subunit inactivated influenza vaccine. A single record per CDR3 protein comes from TCRdb applying MiXCR to the RT-PCR reads. The table lists about 530,000 distinct CDR3 sequences, approximately 12% of them singletons. The material was PBMCs from blood, obtained 45 days after vaccination. The receptors shown here come from a man between 45 and 60 years old who received an inactivated influenza vaccine.

Only a few counts were recorded for this clonotype. The J gene is TRBJ1-5, the V gene TRBV4-1; no definite D call. Deletions cut 2 bases from V and 4 bases from J, with 15 bases between. Germline CDR1 is MGHRA and CDR2 is YSYEKL. CDR3 length equals 16 residues. The CDR3 nucleotides read TGCGCCAGCAGCCAACCCTCGGGCCGGGTGAATCAGCCCCAGCATTTT. It is translated as CASSQPSGRVNQPQHF.

In this sample, this clonotype turned up a few times. The V and J genes are TRBV5-1 and TRBJ2-3; D not certain. The V gene's germline CDR1 is SGHRS and CDR2 YFSETQ. The V end was cut by 0 bases, the J end by 6 bases, with 14 bases between. The length of the CDR3 is 15 residues. The CDR3 region has the DNA TGCGCCAGCAGCTTGGCTTGGCAGACAACGGATACGCAGTATTTT. Amino acids: CASSLAWQTTDTQYF.

The chain joins TRBV20-1 to TRBJ1-4; TRBD1 aligns across 7 bases. Germline CDR1 reads DFQATT; CDR2 reads SNEGSKA (reference sequence). The CDR3 sequence is 13 residues long. The trim removed 6 bases at V and 8 bases at J, leaving 9 bases unmatched. CDR3 coding DNA: TGCAGTGCCCAAATGACAGGGACCGAAAAACTGTTTTTT. It translates to CSAQMTGTEKLFF.